A selection of T cell receptor beta chains follows, all from one sample in a study of OX40 agonist ivuxolimab in advanced cancers. Assay used: immunoSEQ multiplex PCR; TCRdb lists only in-frame clones, some missing. Here the sample spans fewer than 7,500 clones, about 90% being singletons. Sequencing was performed on CD4+ or CD8+ T cells sorted from blood, taken in a trial of the OX40 agonist ivuxolimab. These receptors originate from an adult with an advanced solid tumor such as melanoma, head and neck, liver or kidney cancer. Each CDR3 is given without its conserved first and last residue. Clone size is stated in some rows and not others, as once, few, many or a class when expanded.

V gene: TRBV28; clone size: medium-sized; CDR3 protein: ASSSKVMNTEAF
V gene: TRBV5-1; clone size: .; CDR3 protein: ASSPGLAGYEQY
V gene: TRBV5-6; clone size: .; CDR3 protein: ASSWEGETGNTIY
V gene: TRBV19; clone size: once; CDR3 protein: AGTVGQGLRPHSYEQY
V gene: TRBV2; clone size: once; CDR3 protein: ASRASGRAGETQY
V gene: TRBV25-1; clone size: .; CDR3 protein: ASSHGRGRSTNEKLF
V gene: TRBV7-8; clone size: .; CDR3 protein: ASSFMGWGGNTEAF
V gene: TRBV6-5; clone size: .; CDR3 protein: ASSYLDSYNEQF
V gene: TRBV6-5; clone size: .; CDR3 protein: ASSYRTGLSTDTQY
V gene: TRBV6-6; clone size: .; CDR3 protein: ASSRLGQDYGYT
V gene: TRBV6-5; clone size: few; CDR3 protein: ASSPLARLNYGYT
V gene: TRBV5-5; clone size: .; CDR3 protein: ASSLFSGSTDTQY
V gene: TRBV11-2; clone size: .; CDR3 protein: ASSLGTAYGYT
V gene: TRBV10-3; clone size: .; CDR3 protein: AISESIPPRSYEQY
V gene: TRBV29-1; clone size: .; CDR3 protein: SVEYGPQGDTGELF
V gene: TRBV13; clone size: once; CDR3 protein: ASSRSLTLEQY
V gene: TRBV29-1; clone size: .; CDR3 protein: SVVTGNYEQY
V gene: TRBV19; clone size: few; CDR3 protein: ASSGTMTNHNRANVLT
V gene: TRBV29-1; clone size: .; CDR3 protein: SVVSGYYEAF